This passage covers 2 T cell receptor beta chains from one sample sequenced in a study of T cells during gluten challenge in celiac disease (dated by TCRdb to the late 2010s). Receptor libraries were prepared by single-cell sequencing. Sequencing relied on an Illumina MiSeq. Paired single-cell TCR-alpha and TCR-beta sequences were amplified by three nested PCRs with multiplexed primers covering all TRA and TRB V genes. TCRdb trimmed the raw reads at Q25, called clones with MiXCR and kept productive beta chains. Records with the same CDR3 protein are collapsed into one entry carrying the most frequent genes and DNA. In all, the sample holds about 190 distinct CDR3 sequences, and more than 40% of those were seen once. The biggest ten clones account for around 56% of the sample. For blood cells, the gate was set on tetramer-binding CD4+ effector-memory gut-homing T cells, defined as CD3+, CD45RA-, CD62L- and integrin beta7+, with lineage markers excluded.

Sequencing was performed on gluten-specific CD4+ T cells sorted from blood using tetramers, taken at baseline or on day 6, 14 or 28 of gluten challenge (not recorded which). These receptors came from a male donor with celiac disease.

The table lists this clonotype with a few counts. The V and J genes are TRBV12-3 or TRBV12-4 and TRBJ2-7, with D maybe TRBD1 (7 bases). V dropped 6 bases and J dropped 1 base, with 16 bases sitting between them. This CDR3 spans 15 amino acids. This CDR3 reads CASRPRGAPSYEQYF. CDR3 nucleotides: TGTGCCAGCAGGCCCAGGGGGGCGCCTTCCTACGAGCAGTACTTC.

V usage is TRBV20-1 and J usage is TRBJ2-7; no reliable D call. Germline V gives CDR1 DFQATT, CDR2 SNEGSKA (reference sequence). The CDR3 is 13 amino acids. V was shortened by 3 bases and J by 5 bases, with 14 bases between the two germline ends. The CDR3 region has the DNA TGCAGTGCTAGTTGGCAGGCTACCCACGAGCAGTACTTC. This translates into CSASWQATHEQYF.